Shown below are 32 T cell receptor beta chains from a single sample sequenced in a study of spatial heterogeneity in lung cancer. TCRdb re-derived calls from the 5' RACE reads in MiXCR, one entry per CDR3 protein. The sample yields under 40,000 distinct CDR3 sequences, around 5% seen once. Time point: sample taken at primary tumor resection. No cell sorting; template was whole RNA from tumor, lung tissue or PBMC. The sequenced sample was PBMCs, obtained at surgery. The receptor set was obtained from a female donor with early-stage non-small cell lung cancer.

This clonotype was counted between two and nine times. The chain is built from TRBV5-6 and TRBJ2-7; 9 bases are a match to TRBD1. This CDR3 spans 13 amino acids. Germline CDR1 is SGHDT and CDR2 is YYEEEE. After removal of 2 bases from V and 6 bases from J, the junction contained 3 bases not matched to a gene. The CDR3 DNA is TGTGCCAGCAGCTTTACAGGGGGCGCCGAGCAGTACTTC. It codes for CASSFTGGAEQYF.

The CDR3 here is CASSVRRGTETQYF. The CDR3, as DNA: TGTGCCAGCAGCGTGCGGCGGGGGACGGAGACCCAGTACTTC. The chain combines TRBV13 with TRBJ2-5; 7 positions agree with TRBD2. Germline lookup yields CDR1 PRHDT and CDR2 FYEKMQ (reference sequence). This CDR3 is built from 14 residues. V lost 5 bases, J lost 5 bases, and 8 bases stayed unmatched.

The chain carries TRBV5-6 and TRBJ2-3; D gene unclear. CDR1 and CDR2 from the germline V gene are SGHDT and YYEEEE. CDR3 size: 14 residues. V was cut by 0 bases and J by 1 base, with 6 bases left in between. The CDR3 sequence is CASSLGYGTDTQYF. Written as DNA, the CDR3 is TGTGCCAGCAGCTTGGGGTACGGCACAGATACGCAGTATTTT.

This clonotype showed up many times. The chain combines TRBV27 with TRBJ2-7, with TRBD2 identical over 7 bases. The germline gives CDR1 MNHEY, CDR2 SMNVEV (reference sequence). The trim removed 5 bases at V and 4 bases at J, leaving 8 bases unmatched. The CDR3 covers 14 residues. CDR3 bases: TGTGCCAGCAGTCCTCTGGGGGGGATGTACGAGCAGTACTTC. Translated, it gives CASSPLGGMYEQYF.

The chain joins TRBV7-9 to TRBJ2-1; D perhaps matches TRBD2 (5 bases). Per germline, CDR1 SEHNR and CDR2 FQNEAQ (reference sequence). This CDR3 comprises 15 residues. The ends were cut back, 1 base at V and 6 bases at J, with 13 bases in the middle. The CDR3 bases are TGTGCCAGCAGCTTAGGCGGATACCTAGCCAATGAGCAGTTCTTC. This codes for CASSLGGYLANEQFF.

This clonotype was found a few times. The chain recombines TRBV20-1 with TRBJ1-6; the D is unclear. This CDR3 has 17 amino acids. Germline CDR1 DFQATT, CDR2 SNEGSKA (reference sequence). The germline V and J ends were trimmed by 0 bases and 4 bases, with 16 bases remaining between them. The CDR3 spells CSARDQNAAGYNSPLHF. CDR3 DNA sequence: TGCAGTGCTAGAGATCAGAATGCGGCAGGTTATAATTCACCCCTCCACTTT.

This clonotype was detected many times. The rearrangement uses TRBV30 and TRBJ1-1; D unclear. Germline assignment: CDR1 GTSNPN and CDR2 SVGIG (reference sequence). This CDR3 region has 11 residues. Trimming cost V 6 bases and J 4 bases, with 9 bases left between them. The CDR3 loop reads CACSQSTEAFF. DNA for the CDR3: TGTGCCTGCTCGCAAAGCACTGAAGCTTTCTTT. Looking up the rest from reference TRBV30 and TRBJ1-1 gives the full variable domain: SQTIHQWPATLVQPVGSPLSLECTVEGTSNPNLYWYRQAAGRGLQLLFYSVGIGQISSEVPQNLSASRPQDRQFILSSKKLLLSDSGFYLCACSQSTEAFFGQGTRLTVV.

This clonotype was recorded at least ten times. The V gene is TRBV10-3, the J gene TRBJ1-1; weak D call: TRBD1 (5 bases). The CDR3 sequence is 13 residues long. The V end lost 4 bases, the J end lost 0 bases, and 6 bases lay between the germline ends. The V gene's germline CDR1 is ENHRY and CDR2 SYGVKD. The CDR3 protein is CAISGGMNTEAFF. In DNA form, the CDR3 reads TGTGCCATCAGTGGGGGCATGAACACTGAAGCTTTCTTT.

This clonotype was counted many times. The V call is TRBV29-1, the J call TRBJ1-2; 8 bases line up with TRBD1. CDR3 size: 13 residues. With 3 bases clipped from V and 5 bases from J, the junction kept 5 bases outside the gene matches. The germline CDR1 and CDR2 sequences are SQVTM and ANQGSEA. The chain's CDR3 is CSVDADRGYGYTF. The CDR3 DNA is TGCAGCGTTGACGCAGACAGGGGATATGGCTACACCTTC.

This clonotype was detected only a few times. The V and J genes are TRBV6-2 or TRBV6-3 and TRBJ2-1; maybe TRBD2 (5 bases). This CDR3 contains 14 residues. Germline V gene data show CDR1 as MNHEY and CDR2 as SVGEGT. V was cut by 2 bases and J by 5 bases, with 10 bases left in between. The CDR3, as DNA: TGTGCCAGCAGTTACACTCCGGGAAACAATGAGCAGTTCTTC. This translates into CASSYTPGNNEQFF.

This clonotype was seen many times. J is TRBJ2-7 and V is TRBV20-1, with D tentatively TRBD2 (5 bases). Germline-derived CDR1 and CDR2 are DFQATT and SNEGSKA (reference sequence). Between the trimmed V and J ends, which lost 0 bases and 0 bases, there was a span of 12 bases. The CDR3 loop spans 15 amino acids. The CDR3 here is CSARDGRELSYEQYF. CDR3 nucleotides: TGCAGTGCTAGAGATGGACGGGAACTCTCCTACGAGCAGTACTTC.

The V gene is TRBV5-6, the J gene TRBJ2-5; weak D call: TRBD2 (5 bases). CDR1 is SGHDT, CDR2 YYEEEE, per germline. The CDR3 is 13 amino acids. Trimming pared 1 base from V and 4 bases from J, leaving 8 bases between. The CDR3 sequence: CASSLYGGETQYF. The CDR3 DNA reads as TGTGCCAGCAGCTTGTATGGAGGAGAGACCCAGTACTTC. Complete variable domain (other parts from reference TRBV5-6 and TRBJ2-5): DAGVTQSPTHLIKTRGQQVTLRCSPKSGHDTVSWYQQALGQGPQFIFQYYEEEERQRGNFPDRFSGHQFPNYSSELNVNALLLGDSALYLCASSLYGGETQYFGPGTRLLVL.

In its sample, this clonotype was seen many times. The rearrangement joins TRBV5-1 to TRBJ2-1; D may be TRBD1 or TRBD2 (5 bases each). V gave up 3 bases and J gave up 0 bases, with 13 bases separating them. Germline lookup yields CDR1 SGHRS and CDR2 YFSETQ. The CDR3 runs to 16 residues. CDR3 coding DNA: TGCGCCAGCAGCTGGGACCCGAGTAGCTCCTACAATGAGCAGTTCTTC. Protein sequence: CASSWDPSSSYNEQFF.

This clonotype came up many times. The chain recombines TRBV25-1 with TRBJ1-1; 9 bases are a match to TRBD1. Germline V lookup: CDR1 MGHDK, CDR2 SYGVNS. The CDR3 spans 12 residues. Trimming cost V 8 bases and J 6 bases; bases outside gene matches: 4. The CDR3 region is CASGDREAEAFF. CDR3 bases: TGTGCCAGCGGGGACAGGGAGGCTGAAGCTTTCTTT. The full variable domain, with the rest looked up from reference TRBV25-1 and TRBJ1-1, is EADIYQTPRYLVIGTGKKITLECSQTMGHDKMYWYQQDPGMELHLIHYSYGVNSTEKGDLSSESTVSRIRTEHFPLTLESARPSHTSQYLCASGDREAEAFFGQGTRLTVV.

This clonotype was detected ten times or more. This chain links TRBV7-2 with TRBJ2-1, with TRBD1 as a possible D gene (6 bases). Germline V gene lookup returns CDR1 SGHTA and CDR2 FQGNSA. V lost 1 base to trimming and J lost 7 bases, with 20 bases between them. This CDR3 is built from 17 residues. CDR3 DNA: TGTGCCAGCAGCTTAGTTGTAGGGGGTTTTTTTGGGAATGAGCAGTTCTTC. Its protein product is CASSLVVGGFFGNEQFF.

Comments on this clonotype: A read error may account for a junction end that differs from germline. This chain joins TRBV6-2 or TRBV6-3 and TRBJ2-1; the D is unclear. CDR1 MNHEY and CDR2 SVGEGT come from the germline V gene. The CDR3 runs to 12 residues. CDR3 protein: CASSYSRGRVTF. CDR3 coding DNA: TGTGCCAGCAGTTACTCGAGAGGCCGGGTGACTTTC.

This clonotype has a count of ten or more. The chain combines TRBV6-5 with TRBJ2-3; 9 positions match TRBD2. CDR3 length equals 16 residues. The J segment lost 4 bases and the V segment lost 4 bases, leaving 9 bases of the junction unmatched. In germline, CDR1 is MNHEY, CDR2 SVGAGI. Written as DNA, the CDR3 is TGTGCCAGCAGTTTAACCCGCGGGGGGGGTTCAGATACGCAGTATTTT. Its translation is CASSLTRGGGSDTQYF.

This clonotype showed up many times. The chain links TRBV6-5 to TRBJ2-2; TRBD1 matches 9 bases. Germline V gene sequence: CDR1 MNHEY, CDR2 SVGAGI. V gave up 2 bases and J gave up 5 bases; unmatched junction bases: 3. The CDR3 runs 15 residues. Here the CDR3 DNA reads TGTGCCAGCAGTTACAACAGGGGGCAAACCGGGGAGCTGTTTTTT. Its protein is CASSYNRGQTGELFF.

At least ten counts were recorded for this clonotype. In DNA, the CDR3 is TGTGCCAGCAGCCTACGGAGGGACACTGAAGCTTTCTTT. Protein sequence: CASSLRRDTEAFF. The chain employs TRBV27 and TRBJ1-1; D call uncertain. The CDR3 has 13 amino acids. Germline values: CDR1 MNHEY, CDR2 SMNVEV (reference sequence). V was trimmed by 6 bases and J by 3 bases, leaving 11 bases between them.

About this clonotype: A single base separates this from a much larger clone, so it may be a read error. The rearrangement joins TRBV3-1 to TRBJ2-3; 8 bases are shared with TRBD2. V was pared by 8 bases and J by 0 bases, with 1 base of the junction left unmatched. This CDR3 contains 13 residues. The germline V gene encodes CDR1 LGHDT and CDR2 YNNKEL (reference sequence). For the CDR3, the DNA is TGTGCCAGCCCGGGGGGGAGCACAGATACGCAGTATTTT. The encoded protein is CASPGGSTDTQYF.

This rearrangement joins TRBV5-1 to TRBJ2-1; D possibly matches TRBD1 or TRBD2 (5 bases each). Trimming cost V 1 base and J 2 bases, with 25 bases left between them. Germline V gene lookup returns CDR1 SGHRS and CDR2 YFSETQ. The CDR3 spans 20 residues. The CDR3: CASSLPRFPTTGGTYNEQFF. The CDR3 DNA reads TGCGCCAGCAGCTTGCCCCGGTTCCCGACTACAGGTGGGACCTACAATGAGCAGTTCTTC.

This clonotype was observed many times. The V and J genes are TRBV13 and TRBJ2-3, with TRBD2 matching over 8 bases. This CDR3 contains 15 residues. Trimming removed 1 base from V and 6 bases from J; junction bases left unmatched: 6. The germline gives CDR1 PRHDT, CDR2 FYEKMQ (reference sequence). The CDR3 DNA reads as TGTGCCAGCAGCTTAGTCGGGGGGGATGGCGATACGCAGTATTTT. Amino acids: CASSLVGGDGDTQYF.

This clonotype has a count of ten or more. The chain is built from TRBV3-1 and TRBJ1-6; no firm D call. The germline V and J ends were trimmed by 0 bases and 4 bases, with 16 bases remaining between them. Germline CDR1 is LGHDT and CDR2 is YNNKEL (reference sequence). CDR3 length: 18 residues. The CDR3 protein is CASSQDWASSSYNSPLHF. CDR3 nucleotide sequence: TGTGCCAGCAGCCAAGACTGGGCTTCCAGTAGTTATAATTCACCCCTCCACTTT.

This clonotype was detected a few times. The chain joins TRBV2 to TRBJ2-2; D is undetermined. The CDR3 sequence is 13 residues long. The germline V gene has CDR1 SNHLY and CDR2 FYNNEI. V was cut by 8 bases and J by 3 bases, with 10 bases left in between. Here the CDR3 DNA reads TGTGCCAGCGCAGGCGTCCACACCGGGGAGCTGTTTTTT. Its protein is CASAGVHTGELFF. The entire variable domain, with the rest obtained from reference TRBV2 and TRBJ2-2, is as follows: EPEVTQTPSHQVTQMGQEVILRCVPISNHLYFYWYRQILGQKVEFLVSFYNNEISEKSEIFDDQFSVERPDGSNFTLKIRSTKLEDSAMYFCASAGVHTGELFFGEGSRLTVL.

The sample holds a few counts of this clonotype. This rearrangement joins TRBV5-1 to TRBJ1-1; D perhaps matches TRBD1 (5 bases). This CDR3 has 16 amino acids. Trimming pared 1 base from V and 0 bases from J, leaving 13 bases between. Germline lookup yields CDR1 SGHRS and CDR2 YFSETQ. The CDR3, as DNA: TGCGCCAGCAGCTTGTCTGGAAGGGGCCTGAACACTGAAGCTTTCTTT. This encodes CASSLSGRGLNTEAFF.

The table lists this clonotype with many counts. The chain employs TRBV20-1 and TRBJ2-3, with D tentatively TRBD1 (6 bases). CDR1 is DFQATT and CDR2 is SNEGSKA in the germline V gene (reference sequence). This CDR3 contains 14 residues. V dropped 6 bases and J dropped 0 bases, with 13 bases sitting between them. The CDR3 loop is CSARQGISTDTQYF. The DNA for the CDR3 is TGCAGTGCCAGGCAGGGGATTAGCACAGATACGCAGTATTTT.

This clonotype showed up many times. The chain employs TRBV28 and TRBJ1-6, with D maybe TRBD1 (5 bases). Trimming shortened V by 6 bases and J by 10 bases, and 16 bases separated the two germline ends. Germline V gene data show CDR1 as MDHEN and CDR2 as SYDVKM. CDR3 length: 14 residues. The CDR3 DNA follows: TGTGCCAGCAGCCTGGCCAGGGCTGGCTCACCCCTCCACTTT. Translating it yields CASSLARAGSPLHF.

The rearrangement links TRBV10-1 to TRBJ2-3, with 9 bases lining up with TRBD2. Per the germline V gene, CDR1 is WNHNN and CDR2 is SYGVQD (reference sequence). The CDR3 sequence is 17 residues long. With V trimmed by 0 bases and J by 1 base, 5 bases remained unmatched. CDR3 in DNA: TGCGCCAGCAGTGAGTCAAGAGCGGGGGGTCGCACAGATACGCAGTATTTT. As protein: CASSESRAGGRTDTQYF.

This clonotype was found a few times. The CDR3 DNA is TGCAGTGCTAGAGATCTCGGCACCCATGAAAAACTGTTTTTT. Encoded protein: CSARDLGTHEKLFF. The rearrangement links TRBV20-1 to TRBJ1-4; D unclear. The CDR3 totals 14 residues. Germline CDR1 DFQATT, CDR2 SNEGSKA (reference sequence). Trimming took off 0 bases at V and 6 bases at J, with 11 bases between the two ends.

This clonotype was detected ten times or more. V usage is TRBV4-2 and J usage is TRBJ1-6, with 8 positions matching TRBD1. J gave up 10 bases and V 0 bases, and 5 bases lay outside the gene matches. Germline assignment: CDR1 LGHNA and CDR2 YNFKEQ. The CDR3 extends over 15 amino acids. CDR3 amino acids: CASSQDAGGDSPLHF. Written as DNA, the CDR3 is TGTGCCAGCAGCCAAGATGCAGGGGGCGACTCACCCCTCCACTTT.

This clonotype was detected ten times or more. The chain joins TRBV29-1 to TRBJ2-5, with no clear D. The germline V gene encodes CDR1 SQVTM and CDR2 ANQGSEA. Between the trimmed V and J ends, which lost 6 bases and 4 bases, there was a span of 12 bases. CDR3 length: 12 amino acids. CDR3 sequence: CSVLRSSETQYF. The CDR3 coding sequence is TGCAGCGTCCTAAGATCTTCAGAGACCCAGTACTTC.

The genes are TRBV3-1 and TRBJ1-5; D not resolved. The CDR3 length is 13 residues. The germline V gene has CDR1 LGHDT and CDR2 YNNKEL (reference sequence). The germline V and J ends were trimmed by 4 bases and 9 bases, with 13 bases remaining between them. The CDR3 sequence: CASSPSGSGPQHF. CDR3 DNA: TGTGCCAGCAGCCCATCGGGGTCTGGGCCCCAGCATTTT.